Described below is a single T cell receptor (beta chain) sequence and its context. CDR1 and CDR2 from the germline V gene are GTSNPN and SVGIG (reference sequence). V was clipped by 6 bases and J by 3 bases; unmatched bases: 9. The CDR3 consists of 14 residues. The data are from a study of blood T cell repertoires in COVID-19. Data came from immunoSEQ multiplex PCR; TCRdb stores just in-frame clones and leaves some out. The table has more than 250,000 clones, nearly 90% seen once. The sample consisted of PBMCs or T cells enriched from blood (not recorded which). The chain couples TRBV30 to TRBJ1-2; TRBD1 aligns across 8 bases. This receptor was taken from a woman under 30 with acute COVID-19. The CDR3 coding sequence is TGTGCCTGTACTGAGGACAGGGCCTACTATGGCTACACCTTC. It codes for CACTEDRAYYGYTF.